This is a list of T cell receptor beta chains from one sample in a study of T cell clonotyping in hematopoietic cell transplantation. Produced via immunoSEQ multiplex PCR; TCRdb's table is partial and in-frame only. The sample lists approximately 20,000 clones, approximately 79% seen once, with roughly 14% in the top ten. The specimen sequenced was peripheral blood mononuclear cells. The receptors shown here come from a man aged 60 to 69 in good health. Some clones in this sample may be carry-over from other donors' samples. CDR3s include the opening cysteine and the closing phenylalanine or tryptophan. The order of the fields is J gene, V gene, clone size, D gene, CDR3 protein, CDR3 DNA. D genes are given only for firm matches. Some rows have no size entry. The others give once, few or many, or a class for an expanded clone.

>TRBJ1-6|TRBV2|NA|NA
CASSGRNSPLHF
TGTGCCAGCAGTGGGAGGAATTCACCCCTCCACTTT
>TRBJ2-5|TRBV2|NA|TRBD2
CASSDALAGNYQETQYF
TGTGCCAGCAGTGACGCCCTAGCGGGGAATTACCAAGAGACCCAGTACTTC
>TRBJ2-1|TRBV2|NA|NA
CASSDEGSNYNEQFF
TGTGCCAGCAGTGATGAAGGGTCTAACTACAATGAGCAGTTCTTC
>TRBJ1-3|TRBV10-3|NA|NA
CAIRAQGIPGNTIYF
TGTGCCATCAGGGCCCAGGGTATCCCTGGAAACACCATATATTTT
>TRBJ2-3|TRBV10-1|NA|NA
CASSEGTDTQYF
TGCGCCAGCAGTGAAGGCACAGATACGCAGTATTTT
>TRBJ2-2|TRBV7-7|few|NA
CASSPTPGLNTGELFF
TGTGCTAGCAGCCCGACCCCGGGCCTCAACACCGGGGAGCTGTTTTTT
>TRBJ2-3|TRBV7-9|once|TRBD1
CASSSLFTGATDTQYF
TGTGCCAGCAGCTCTCTATTTACAGGGGCGACAGATACGCAGTATTTT
>TRBJ2-5|TRBV7-2|NA|NA
CASSPGLWHQETQYF
TGTGCCAGCAGCCCGGGACTGTGGCATCAAGAGACCCAGTACTTC
>TRBJ1-4|TRBV4-1|NA|NA
CASSQVQGTEKLFF
TGCGCCAGCAGCCAAGTGCAGGGGACTGAAAAACTGTTTTTT
>TRBJ1-5|TRBV28|NA|NA
CASRTMNQPQHF
TGTGCCAGCAGGACAATGAATCAGCCCCAGCATTTT
>TRBJ2-1|TRBV2|NA|NA
CASSPTPTDSRWYNEQFF
TGTGCCAGCAGCCCAACCCCCACGGACAGCCGTTGGTACAATGAGCAGTTCTTC
>TRBJ2-7|TRBV6-6|once|NA
CASSYSEGAYEQYF
TGTGCCAGCAGTTACTCAGAGGGGGCCTACGAGCAGTACTTC
>TRBJ1-2|TRBV15|NA|NA
CATSRVNGDYGYTF
TGTGCCACCAGCAGAGTTAACGGGGACTATGGCTACACCTTC
>TRBJ2-2|TRBV29-1|NA|NA
CSVLPGGGNTGELFF
TGCAGCGTCCTCCCAGGGGGGGGGAACACCGGGGAGCTGTTTTTT
>TRBJ2-1|TRBV10-3|NA|TRBD1
CAISEWGQGLDEQFF
TGTGCCATCAGTGAGTGGGGACAGGGGCTCGATGAGCAGTTCTTC
>TRBJ2-7|TRBV27|NA|TRBD2
CASRRLAGVYEQYF
TGTGCCAGCAGACGGCTAGCGGGAGTATACGAGCAGTACTTC
>TRBJ1-2|TRBV19|NA|TRBD1
CASARTGDGYTF
TGTGCCAGCGCCAGGACAGGGGATGGCTACACCTTC
>TRBJ2-2|TRBV14|NA|TRBD1
CASSPRQGLRNTGELFF
TGTGCCAGCAGCCCTAGACAGGGCCTAAGAAACACCGGGGAGCTGTTTTTT
>TRBJ2-7|TRBV30|NA|NA
CAWSGGAYYEQYF
TGTGCCTGGAGTGGAGGGGCGTACTACGAGCAGTACTTC
>TRBJ2-7|TRBV19|NA|TRBD2
CASSVRLAGYYEQYF
TGTGCCAGTAGTGTGAGACTAGCGGGGTACTACGAGCAGTACTTC
>TRBJ2-7|TRBV5-4|NA|TRBD1
CATRDRVSVYEQYF
TGTGCCACCCGCGACAGGGTATCCGTCTACGAGCAGTACTTC
>TRBJ1-1|TRBV5-4|few|NA
CASSLEDTEPTEAFF
TGTGCCAGCAGCTTGGAGGACACTGAGCCAACTGAAGCTTTCTTT
>TRBJ2-7|TRBV5-1|NA|TRBD1
CASSRDSYEQYF
TGCGCCAGCAGCCGGGACAGCTACGAGCAGTACTTC
>TRBJ2-5|TRBV19|once|NA
CASKGSQETQYF
TGTGCCAGTAAAGGATCACAAGAGACCCAGTACTTC
>TRBJ1-2|TRBV5-4|NA|TRBD1
CASSAKQGNYGYTF
TGTGCCAGCAGCGCAAAACAGGGGAACTATGGCTACACCTTC
>TRBJ2-3|TRBV9|NA|NA
CASSRRGGGTDTQYF
TGTGCCAGCAGCCGCAGGGGGGGCGGCACAGATACGCAGTATTTT